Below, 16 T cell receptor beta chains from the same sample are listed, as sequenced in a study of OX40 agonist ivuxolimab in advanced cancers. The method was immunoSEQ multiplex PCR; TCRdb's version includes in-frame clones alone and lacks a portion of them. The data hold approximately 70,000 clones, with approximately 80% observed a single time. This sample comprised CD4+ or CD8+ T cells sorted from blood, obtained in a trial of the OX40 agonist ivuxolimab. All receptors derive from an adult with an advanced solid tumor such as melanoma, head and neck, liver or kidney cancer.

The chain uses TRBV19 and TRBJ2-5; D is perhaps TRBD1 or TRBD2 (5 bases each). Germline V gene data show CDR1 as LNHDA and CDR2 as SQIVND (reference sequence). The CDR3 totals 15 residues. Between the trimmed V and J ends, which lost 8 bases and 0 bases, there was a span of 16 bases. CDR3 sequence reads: CASGPPGRNQETQYF. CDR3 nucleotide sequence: TGTGCCAGTGGCCCCCCGGGACGGAACCAAGAGACCCAGTACTTC.

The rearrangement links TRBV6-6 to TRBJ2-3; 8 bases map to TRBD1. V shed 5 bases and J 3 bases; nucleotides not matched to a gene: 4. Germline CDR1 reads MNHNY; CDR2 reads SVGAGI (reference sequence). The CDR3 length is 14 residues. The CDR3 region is CASSNRGETDTQYF. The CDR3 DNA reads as TGTGCCAGCAGTAACAGGGGGGAAACAGATACGCAGTATTTT.

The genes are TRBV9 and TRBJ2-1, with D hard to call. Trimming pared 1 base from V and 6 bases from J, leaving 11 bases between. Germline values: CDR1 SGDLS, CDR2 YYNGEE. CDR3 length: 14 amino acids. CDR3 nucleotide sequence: TGTGCCAGCAGCGTAAGGGCAGGCCCCAATGAGCAGTTCTTC. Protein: CASSVRAGPNEQFF.

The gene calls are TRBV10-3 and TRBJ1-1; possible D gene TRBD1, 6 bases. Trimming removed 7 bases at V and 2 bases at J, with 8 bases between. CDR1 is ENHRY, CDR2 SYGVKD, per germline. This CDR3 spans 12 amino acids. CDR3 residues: CAIKGGNTEAFF. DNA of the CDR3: TGTGCCATCAAGGGGGGAAACACTGAAGCTTTCTTT.

CDR3 loop: CASRNWEDQPQHF. In DNA, the CDR3 is TGTGCCAGCAGAAACTGGGAGGATCAGCCCCAGCATTTT. V gene TRBV2 combines with J gene TRBJ1-5; D not certain. The CDR3 has 13 residues. The V gene's germline CDR1 is SNHLY and CDR2 FYNNEI. The V end was cut by 6 bases, the J end by 5 bases, with 11 bases between.

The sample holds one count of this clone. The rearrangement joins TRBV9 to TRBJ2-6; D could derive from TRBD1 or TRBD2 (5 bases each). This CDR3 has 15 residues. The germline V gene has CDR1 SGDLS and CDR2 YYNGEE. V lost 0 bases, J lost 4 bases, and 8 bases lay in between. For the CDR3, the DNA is TGTGCCAGCAGCGTAGGGGGGTCCGGGGCCAACGTCCTGACTTTC. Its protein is CASSVGGSGANVLTF.

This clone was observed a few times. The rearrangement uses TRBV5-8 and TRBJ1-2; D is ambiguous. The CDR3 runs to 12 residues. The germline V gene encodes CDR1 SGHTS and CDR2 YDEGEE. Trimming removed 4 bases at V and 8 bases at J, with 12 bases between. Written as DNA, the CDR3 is TGTGCCAGCAGCCGCGGGCTGAAAGGCTACACCTTC. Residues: CASSRGLKGYTF.

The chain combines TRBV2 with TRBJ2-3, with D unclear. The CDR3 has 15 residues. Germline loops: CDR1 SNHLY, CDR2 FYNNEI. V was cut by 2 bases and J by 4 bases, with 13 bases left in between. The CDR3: CASSEPGSTADTQYF. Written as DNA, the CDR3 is TGTGCCAGCAGTGAACCCGGGTCCACCGCAGATACGCAGTATTTT. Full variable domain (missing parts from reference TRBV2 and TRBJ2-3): EPEVTQTPSHQVTQMGQEVILRCVPISNHLYFYWYRQILGQKVEFLVSFYNNEISEKSEIFDDQFSVERPDGSNFTLKIRSTKLEDSAMYFCASSEPGSTADTQYFGPGTRLTVL.

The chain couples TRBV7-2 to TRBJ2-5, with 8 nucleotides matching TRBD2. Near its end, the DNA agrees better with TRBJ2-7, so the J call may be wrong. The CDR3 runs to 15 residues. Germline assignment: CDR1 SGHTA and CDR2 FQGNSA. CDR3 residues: CASSLASSGPYEQYF. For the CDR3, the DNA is TGTGCCAGCAGCTTAGCTTCTAGCGGGCCCTACGAGCAGTACTTC.

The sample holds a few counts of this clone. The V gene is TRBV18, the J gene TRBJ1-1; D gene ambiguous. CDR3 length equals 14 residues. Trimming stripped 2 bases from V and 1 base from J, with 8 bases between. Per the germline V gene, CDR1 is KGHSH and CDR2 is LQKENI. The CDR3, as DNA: TGTGCCAGCTCACCAACGAGACAGAACACTGAAGCTTTCTTT. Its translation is CASSPTRQNTEAFF.

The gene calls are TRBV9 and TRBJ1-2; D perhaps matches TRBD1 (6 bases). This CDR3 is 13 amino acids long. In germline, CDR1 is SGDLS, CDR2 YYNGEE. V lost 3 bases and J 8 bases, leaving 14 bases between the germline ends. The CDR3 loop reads CASSAIQGRGYTF. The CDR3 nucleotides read TGTGCCAGCAGCGCTATACAGGGCCGAGGCTACACCTTC. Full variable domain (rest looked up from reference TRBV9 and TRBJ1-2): DSGVTQTPKHLITATGQRVTLRCSPRSGDLSVYWYQQSLDQGLQFLIQYYNGEERAKGNILERFSAQQFPDLHSELNLSSLELGDSALYFCASSAIQGRGYTFGSGTRLTVV.

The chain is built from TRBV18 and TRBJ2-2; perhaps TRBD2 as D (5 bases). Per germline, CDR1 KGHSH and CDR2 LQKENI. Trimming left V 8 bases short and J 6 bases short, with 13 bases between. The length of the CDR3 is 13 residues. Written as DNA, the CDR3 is TGTGCCAGCGCCGCTATGAGGGCCGGGGAGCTGTTTTTT. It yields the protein CASAAMRAGELFF.

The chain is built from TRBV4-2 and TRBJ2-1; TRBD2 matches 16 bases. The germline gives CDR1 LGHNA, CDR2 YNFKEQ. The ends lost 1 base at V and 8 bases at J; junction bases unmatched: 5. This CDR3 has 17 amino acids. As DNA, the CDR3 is TGTGCCAGCAGCCAAGCGGGACTAGCGGGAGGGTACGATGAGCAGTTCTTC. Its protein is CASSQAGLAGGYDEQFF.

The CDR3 DNA sequence: TGCGCCAGCAGCCAAGATACGGCCAGCACAGATACGCAGTATTTT. This encodes CASSQDTASTDTQYF. The chain joins TRBV4-3 to TRBJ2-3; D is unclear. The V gene lost 0 bases and the J gene lost 0 bases, with 7 bases spanning the gap. The CDR3 runs 15 residues. Germline CDR1 reads LGHNA; CDR2 reads YSLEER.

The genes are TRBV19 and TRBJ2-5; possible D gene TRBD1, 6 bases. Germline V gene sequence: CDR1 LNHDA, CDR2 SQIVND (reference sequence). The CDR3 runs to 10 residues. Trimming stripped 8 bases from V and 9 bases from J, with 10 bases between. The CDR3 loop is CASLTGSQYF. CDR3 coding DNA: TGTGCCAGTTTGACAGGATCCCAGTACTTC.

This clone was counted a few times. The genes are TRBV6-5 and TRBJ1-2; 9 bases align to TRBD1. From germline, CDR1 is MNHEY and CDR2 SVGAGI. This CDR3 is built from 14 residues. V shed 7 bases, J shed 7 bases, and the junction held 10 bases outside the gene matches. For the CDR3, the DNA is TGTGCCAGCACCCCGGGGGACAGGGAGGGTGGCTACACCTTC. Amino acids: CASTPGDREGGYTF.